The T cell receptor (beta chain) under discussion was sequenced for a study of cytomegalovirus exposure and HLA in healthy donors. The study, taken as a whole, reports: Among TCR beta chains, those listed as cytomegalovirus-associated numbered roughly 150. Earlier analysis yielded a pattern in which most TCR beta V segments were productive about 87% or about 30% of the time. Researchers reported in a later analysis that common viral pathogens appeared linked to several top clusters. It was shown in a later analysis that HLA-associated TCR beta chains were more clonally expanded than other, equally common chains.

This CDR3 contains 16 residues. Germline CDR1 reads LNHDA; CDR2 reads SQIVND (reference sequence). V trimming: 7 bases; J trimming: 5 bases; junction bases outside the gene matches: 11. About this clone itself: What it recognizes is unknown.

A multiplex PCR was run with 60 Vbeta primers and 13 Jbeta primers. TCRdb's table, derived via immunoSEQ multiplex PCR, lists solely in-frame clones and lacks some. The sample shows 100,000 to 120,000 clones, roughly four fifths of them seen only once. The chain couples TRBV19 to TRBJ1-6, with 7 bases matching TRBD1. Sequenced material: PBMCs. The TCR was taken from a woman in her twenties or thirties in good health and CMV-seronegative. The CDR3 region has the DNA TGTGCCAGTACCGCGGTAGGGACAGAGAATAATTCACCCCTCCACTTT. It yields the protein CASTAVGTENNSPLHF.